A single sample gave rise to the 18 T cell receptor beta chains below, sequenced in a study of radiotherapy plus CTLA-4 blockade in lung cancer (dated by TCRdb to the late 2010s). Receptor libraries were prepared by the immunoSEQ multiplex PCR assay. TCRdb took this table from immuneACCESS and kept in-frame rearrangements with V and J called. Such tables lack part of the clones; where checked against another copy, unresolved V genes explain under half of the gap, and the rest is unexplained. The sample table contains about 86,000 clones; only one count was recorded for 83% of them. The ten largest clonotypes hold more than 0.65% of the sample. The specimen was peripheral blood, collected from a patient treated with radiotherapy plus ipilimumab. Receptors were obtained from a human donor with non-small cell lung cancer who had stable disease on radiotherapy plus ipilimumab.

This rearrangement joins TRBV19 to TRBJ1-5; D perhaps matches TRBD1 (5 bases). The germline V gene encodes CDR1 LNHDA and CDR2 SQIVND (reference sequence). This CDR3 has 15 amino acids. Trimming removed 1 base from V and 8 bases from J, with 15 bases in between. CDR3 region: CASSIGAPWGKPQHF. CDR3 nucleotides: TGTGCCAGTAGTATAGGGGCCCCCTGGGGCAAGCCCCAGCATTTT.

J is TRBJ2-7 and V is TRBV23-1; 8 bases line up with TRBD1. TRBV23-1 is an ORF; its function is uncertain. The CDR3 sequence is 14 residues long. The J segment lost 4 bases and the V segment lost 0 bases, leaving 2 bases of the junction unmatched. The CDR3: CASSQSTGGYEQYF. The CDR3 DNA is TGCGCCAGCAGTCAATCCACAGGGGGTTACGAGCAGTACTTC.

CDR3: CASSLKSVPSYEQYF. The CDR3 DNA reads TGTGCCAGCAGTTTAAAGTCCGTACCCTCCTACGAGCAGTACTTC. The chain recombines TRBV27 with TRBJ2-7; D is ambiguous. The length of the CDR3 is 15 residues. Germline V CDR1 and CDR2: MNHEY, SMNVEV (reference sequence). The ends were cut back, 2 bases at V and 0 bases at J, with 11 bases in the middle.

The CDR3 DNA follows: TGTGCCAGCAGTCACTCCGGGACCCTGGACTACAATGAGCAGTTCTTC. It yields the protein CASSHSGTLDYNEQFF. The V gene is TRBV28, the J gene TRBJ2-1; possibly TRBD1 or TRBD2 for D (5 bases each). Trimming pared 5 bases from V and 3 bases from J, leaving 17 bases between. Per germline, CDR1 MDHEN and CDR2 SYDVKM. This CDR3 is built from 16 residues. Combining the CDR3 with reference TRBV28 and TRBJ2-1 gives the whole variable domain DVKVTQSSRYLVKRTGEKVFLECVQDMDHENMFWYRQDPGLGLRLIYFSYDVKMKEKGDIPEGYSVSREKKERFSLILESASTNQTSMYLCASSHSGTLDYNEQFFGPGTRLTVL.

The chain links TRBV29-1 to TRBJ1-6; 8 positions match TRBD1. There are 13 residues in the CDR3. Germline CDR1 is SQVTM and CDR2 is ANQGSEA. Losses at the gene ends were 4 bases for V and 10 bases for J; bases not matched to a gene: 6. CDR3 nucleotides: TGCAGCGTTGCGACAGGGGCTGACTCACCCCTCCACTTT. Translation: CSVATGADSPLHF.

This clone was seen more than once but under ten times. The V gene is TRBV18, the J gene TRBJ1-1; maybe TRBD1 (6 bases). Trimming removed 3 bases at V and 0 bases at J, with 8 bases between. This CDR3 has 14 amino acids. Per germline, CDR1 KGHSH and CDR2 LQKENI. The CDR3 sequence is CASSPQGLNTEAFF. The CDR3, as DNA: TGTGCCAGCTCACCTCAGGGGTTGAACACTGAAGCTTTCTTT.

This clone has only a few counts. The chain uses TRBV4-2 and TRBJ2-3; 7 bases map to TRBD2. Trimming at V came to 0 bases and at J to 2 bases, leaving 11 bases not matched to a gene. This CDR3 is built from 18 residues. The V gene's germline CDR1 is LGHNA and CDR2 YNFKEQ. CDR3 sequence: CASSQDLSASGNTDTQYF. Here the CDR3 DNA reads TGTGCCAGCAGCCAAGATCTATCGGCTAGCGGTAACACAGATACGCAGTATTTT.

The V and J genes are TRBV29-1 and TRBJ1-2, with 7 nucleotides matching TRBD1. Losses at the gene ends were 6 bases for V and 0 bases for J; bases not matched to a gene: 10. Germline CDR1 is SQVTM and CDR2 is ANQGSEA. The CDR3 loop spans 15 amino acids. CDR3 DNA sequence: TGCAGCGTATACAGGGGTAGGGGGTCTAACTATGGCTACACCTTC. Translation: CSVYRGRGSNYGYTF.

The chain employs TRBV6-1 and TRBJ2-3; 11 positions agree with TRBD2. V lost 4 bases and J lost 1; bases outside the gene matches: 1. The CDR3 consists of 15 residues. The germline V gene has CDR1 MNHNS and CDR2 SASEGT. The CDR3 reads CASSVTSGGTDTQYF. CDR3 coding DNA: TGTGCCAGCAGTGTGACTAGCGGGGGCACAGATACGCAGTATTTT.

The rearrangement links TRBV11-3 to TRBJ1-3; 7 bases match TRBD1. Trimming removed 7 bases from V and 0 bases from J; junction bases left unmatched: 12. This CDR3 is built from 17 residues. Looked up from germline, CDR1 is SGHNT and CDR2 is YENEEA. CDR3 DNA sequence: TGTGCCAGCAATAATCAAAACAGGGGACGCTCTGGAAACACCATATATTTT. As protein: CASNNQNRGRSGNTIYF. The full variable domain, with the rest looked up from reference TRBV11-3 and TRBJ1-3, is EAGVVQSPRYKIIEKKQPVAFWCNPISGHNTLYWYLQNLGQGPELLIRYENEEAVDDSQLPKDRFSAERLKGVDSTLKIQPAELGDSAVYLCASNNQNRGRSGNTIYFGEGSWLTVV.

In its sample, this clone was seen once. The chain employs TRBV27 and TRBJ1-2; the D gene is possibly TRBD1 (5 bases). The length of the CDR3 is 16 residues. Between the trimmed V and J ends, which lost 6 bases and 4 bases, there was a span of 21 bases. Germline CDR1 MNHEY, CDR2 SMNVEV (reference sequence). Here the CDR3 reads CASSLNPGPGLYGYTF. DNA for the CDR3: TGTGCCAGCAGCCTGAATCCGGGACCTGGCCTCTATGGCTACACCTTC.

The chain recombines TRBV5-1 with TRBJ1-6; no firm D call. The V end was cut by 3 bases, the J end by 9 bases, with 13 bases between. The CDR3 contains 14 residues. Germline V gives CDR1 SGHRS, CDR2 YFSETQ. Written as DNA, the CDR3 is TGCGCCAGCAGCTCCGGCGACCCGGTTTCACCCCTCCACTTT. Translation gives CASSSGDPVSPLHF. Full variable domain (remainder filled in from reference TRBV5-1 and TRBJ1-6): KAGVTQTPRYLIKTRGQQVTLSCSPISGHRSVSWYQQTPGQGLQFLFEYFSETQRNKGNFPGRFSGRQFSNSRSEMNVSTLELGDSALYLCASSSGDPVSPLHFGNGTRLTVT.

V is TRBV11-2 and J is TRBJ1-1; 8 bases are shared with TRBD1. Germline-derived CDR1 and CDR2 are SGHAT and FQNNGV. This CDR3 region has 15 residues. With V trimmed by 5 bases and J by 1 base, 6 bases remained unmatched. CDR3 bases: TGTGCCAGCAGCCTCTCCGGACAGGGGAACACTGAAGCTTTCTTT. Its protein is CASSLSGQGNTEAFF.

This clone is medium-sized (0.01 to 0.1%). This CDR3 reads CASSRRGGEYEQYF. The CDR3 bases are TGTGCCAGCAGCCGCAGGGGCGGGGAATACGAGCAGTACTTC. The chain carries TRBV5-6 and TRBJ2-7, with D tentatively TRBD1 or TRBD2 (6 bases each). From germline, CDR1 is SGHDT and CDR2 YYEEEE. Trimming removed 4 bases at V and 4 bases at J, with 15 bases between. The CDR3 contains 14 residues. Full variable domain (rest looked up from reference TRBV5-6 and TRBJ2-7): DAGVTQSPTHLIKTRGQQVTLRCSPKSGHDTVSWYQQALGQGPQFIFQYYEEEERQRGNFPDRFSGHQFPNYSSELNVNALLLGDSALYLCASSRRGGEYEQYFGPGTRLTVT.

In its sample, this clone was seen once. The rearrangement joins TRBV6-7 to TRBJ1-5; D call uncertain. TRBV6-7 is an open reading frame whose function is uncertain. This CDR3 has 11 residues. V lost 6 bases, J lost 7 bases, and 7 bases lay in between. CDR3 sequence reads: CASSPEQPQHF. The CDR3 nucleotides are TGTGCCAGCAGCCCGGAACAGCCCCAGCATTTT.

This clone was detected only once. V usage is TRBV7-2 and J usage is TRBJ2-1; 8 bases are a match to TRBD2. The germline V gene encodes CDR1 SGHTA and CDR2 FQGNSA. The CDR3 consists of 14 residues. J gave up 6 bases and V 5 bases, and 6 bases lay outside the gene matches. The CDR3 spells CASSLSGNLNEQFF. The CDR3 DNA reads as TGTGCCAGCAGCCTTAGCGGGAATCTCAATGAGCAGTTCTTC.

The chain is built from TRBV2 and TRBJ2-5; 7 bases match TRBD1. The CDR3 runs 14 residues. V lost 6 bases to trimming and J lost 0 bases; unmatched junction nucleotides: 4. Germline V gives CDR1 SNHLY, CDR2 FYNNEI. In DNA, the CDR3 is TGTGCCAGCAGCAGGGGGTCCTACCAAGAGACCCAGTACTTC. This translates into CASSRGSYQETQYF.

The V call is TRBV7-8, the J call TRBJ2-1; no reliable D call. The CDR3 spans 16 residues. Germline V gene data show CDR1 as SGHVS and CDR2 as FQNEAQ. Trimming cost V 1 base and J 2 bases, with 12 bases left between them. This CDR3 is CASSLGPTRTYNEQFF. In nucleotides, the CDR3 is TGTGCCAGCAGCTTAGGGCCGACACGGACCTACAATGAGCAGTTCTTC. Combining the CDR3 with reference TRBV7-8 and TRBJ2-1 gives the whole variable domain GAGVSQSPRYKVAKRGQDVALRCDPISGHVSLFWYQQALGQGPEFLTYFQNEAQLDKSGLPSDRFFAERPEGSVSTLKIQRTQQEDSAVYLCASSLGPTRTYNEQFFGPGTRLTVL.